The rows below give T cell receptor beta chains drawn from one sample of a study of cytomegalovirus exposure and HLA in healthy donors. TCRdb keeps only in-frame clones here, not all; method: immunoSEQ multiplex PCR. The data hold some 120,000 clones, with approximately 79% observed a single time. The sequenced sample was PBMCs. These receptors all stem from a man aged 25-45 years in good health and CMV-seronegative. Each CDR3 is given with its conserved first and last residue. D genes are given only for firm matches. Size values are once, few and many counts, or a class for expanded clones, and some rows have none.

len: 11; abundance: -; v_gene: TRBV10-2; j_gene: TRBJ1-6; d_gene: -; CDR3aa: CASTAEGPLHF; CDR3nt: TGCGCCAGCACGGCGGAGGGGCCCCTCCACTTT
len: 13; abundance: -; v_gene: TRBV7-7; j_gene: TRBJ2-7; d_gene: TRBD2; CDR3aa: CASSLDSGVEQYF; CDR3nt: TGTGCTAGCAGCTTAGACAGCGGGGTCGAGCAGTACTTC
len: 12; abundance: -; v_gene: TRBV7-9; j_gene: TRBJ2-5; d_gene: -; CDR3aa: CASSRGGETQYF; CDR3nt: TGTGCCAGCAGCCGGGGTGGAGAGACCCAGTACTTC
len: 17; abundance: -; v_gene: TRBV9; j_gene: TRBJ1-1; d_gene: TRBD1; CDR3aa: CASSADRGPMYRTEAFF; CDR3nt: TGTGCCAGCAGCGCGGACAGGGGGCCTATGTACAGGACTGAAGCTTTCTTT
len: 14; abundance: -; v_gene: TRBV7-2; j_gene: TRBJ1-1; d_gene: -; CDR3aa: CASSPQQDNTEAFF; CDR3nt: TGTGCCAGCAGCCCACAACAGGATAACACTGAAGCTTTCTTT
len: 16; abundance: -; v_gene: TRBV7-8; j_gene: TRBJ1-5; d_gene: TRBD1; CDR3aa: CASSQARGRGNQPQHF; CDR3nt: TGTGCCAGCAGCCAAGCAAGGGGGCGCGGGAATCAGCCCCAGCATTTT
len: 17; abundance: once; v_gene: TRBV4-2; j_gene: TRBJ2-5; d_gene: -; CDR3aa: CASSQEEGHIGSETQYF; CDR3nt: TGTGCCAGCAGCCAAGAAGAGGGACACATAGGTTCGGAGACCCAGTACTTC
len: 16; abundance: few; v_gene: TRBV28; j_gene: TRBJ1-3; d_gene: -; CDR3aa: CASSSTRGAAGNTIYF; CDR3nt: TGTGCCAGCAGTTCCACGCGGGGGGCTGCTGGAAACACCATATATTTT
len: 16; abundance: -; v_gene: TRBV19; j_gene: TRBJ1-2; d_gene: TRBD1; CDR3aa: CASSTPAPGQFYGYTF; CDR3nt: TGTGCCAGTAGTACACCAGCCCCGGGACAGTTCTATGGCTACACCTTC
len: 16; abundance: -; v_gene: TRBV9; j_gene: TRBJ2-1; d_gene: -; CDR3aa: CASSVEGGPPYNEQFF; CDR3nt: TGTGCCAGCAGCGTAGAGGGGGGGCCCCCCTACAATGAGCAGTTCTTC
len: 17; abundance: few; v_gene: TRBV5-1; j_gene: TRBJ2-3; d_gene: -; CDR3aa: CASSLSGGPLTTDTQYF; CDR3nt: TGCGCCAGCAGCTTGTCGGGGGGCCCCCTTACCACAGATACGCAGTATTTT
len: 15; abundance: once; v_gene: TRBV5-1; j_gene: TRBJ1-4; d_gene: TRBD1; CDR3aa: CASSLRDRGNEKLFF; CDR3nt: TGCGCCAGCAGCTTAAGGGACAGGGGTAATGAAAAACTGTTTTTT
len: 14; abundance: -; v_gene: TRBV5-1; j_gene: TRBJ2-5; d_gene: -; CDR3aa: CASNSQGQVETQYF; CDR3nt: TGCGCCAGCAACTCACAGGGTCAAGTGGAGACCCAGTACTTC
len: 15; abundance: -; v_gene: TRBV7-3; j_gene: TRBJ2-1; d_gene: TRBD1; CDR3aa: CASSLGDRESNEQFF; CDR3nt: TGTGCCAGCAGCTTAGGTGACAGGGAATCCAATGAGCAGTTCTTC
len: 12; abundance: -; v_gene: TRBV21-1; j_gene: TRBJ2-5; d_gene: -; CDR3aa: CAVIGGEETQYF; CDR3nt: TGTGCCGTTATCGGGGGGGAAGAGACCCAGTACTTC
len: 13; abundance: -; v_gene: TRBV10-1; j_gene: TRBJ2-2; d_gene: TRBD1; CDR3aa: CASRGTGSGELFF; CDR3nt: TGCGCCAGCAGGGGGACAGGCAGCGGGGAGCTGTTTTTT
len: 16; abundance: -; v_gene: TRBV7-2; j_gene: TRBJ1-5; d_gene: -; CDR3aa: CASSLAGHINNQPQHF; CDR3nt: TGTGCCAGCAGCTTAGCGGGACACATAAACAATCAGCCCCAGCATTTT
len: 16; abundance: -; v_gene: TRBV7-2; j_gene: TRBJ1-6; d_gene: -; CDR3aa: CASSLSGRPYNSPLHF; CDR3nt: TGTGCCAGCAGCCTTAGTGGGCGACCATATAATTCACCCCTCCACTTT
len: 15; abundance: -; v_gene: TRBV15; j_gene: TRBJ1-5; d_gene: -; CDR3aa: CAPWGGADSNQPQHF; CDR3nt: TGTGCCCCGTGGGGGGGGGCCGATAGCAATCAGCCCCAGCATTTT
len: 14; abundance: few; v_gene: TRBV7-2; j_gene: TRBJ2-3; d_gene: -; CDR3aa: CASSLSVSTDTQYF; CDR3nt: TGTGCCAGCAGCTTGTCGGTTAGCACAGATACGCAGTATTTT
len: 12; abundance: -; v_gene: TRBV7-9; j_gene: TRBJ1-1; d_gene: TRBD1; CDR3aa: CSSSTGGTEAFF; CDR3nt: TGTTCCAGCAGCACAGGGGGCACTGAAGCTTTCTTT
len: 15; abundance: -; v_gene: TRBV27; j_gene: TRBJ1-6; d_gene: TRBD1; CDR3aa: CASSLRGPERSPLHF; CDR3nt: TGTGCCAGCAGTTTGAGGGGGCCAGAGCGGTCACCCCTCCACTTT
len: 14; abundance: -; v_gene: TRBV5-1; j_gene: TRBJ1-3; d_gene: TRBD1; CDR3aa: CASSQGRGGNTIYF; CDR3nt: TGCGCCAGCTCACAGGGGCGCGGTGGAAACACCATATATTTT
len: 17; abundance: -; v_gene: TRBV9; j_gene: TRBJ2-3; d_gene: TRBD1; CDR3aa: CASSVDTYGTGTDTQYF; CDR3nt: TGTGCCAGCAGCGTAGACACATACGGGACAGGGACAGATACGCAGTATTTT
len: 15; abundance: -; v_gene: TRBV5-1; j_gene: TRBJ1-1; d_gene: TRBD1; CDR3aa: CASSLGQGAWAGAFF; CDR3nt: TGCGCCAGCAGCCTCGGACAGGGGGCATGGGCGGGGGCTTTCTTT
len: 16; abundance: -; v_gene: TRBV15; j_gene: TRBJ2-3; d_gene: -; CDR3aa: CATSRDNRGITDTQYF; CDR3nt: TGTGCCACCAGCAGAGATAATCGGGGGATCACAGATACGCAGTATTTT
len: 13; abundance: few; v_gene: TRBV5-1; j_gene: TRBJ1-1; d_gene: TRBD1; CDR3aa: CASSLDRGAEAFF; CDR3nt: TGCGCCAGCAGCTTGGACAGGGGTGCAGAAGCTTTCTTT